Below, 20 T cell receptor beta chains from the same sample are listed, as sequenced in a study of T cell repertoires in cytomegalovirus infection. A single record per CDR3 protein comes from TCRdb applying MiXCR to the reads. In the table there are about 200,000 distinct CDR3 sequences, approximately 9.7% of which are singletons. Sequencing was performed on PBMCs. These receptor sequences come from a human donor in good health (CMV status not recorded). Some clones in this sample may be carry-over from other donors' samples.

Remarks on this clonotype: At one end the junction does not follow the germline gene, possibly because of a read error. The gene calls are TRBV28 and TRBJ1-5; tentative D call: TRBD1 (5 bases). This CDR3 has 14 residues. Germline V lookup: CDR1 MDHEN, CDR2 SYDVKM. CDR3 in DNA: TGTGCCAGCAGACCAGGGTATAGCAATCAGCCCCAGCCTTTT. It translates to CASRPGYSNQPQPF.

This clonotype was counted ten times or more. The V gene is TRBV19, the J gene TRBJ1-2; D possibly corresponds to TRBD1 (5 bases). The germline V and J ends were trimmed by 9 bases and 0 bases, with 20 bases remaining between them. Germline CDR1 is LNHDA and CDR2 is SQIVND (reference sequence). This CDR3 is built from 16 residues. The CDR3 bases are TGTGCCAGCCACGAAAAAGAAAGGGGCCCTAACTATGGCTACACCTTC. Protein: CASHEKERGPNYGYTF.

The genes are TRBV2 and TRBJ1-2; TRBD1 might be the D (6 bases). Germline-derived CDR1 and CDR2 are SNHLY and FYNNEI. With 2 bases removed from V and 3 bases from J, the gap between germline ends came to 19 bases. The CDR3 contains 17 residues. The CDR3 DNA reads TGTGCCAGCAGTGAATTGGTAGCTTTGGACAGAGACTATGGCTACACCTTC. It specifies CASSELVALDRDYGYTF.

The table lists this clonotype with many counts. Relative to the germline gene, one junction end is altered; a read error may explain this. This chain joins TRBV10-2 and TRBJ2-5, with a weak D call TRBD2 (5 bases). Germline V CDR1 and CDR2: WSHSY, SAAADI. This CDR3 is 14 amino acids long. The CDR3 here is CASSESKRKETQYF. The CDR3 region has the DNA TGCGCCAGCAGCGAGTCCAAGCGGAAAGAGACCCAGTACTTC.

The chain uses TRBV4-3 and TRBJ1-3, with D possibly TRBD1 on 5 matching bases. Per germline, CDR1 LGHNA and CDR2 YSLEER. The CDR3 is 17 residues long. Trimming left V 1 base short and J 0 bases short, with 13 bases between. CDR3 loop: CASSQAFDSGSGNTIYF. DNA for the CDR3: TGCGCCAGCAGCCAAGCGTTTGACAGTGGCTCTGGAAACACCATATATTTT.

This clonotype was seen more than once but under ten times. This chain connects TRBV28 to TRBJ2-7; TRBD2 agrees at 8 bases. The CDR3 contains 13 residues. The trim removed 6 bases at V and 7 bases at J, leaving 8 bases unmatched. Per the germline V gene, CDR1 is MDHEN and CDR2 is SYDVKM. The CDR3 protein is CASRRGVTGEQYF. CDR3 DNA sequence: TGTGCCAGCAGGCGGGGGGTAACGGGGGAGCAGTACTTC.

The CDR3 reads CASSQAGVGATYNEQFF. Here the CDR3 DNA reads TGCGCCAGCAGCCAAGCAGGTGTAGGGGCAACCTACAATGAGCAGTTCTTC. This chain uses TRBV4-3 with TRBJ2-1, with D possibly being TRBD1 (5 bases). The CDR3 sequence is 17 residues long. V lost 1 base and J lost 2, with 15 bases in between. Germline V gene lookup returns CDR1 LGHNA and CDR2 YSLEER.

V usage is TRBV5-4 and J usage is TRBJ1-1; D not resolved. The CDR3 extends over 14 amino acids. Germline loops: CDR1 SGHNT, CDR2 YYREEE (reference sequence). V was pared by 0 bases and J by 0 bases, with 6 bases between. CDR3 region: CASSLGMMNTEAFF. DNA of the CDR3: TGTGCCAGCAGCTTGGGGATGATGAACACTGAAGCTTTCTTT. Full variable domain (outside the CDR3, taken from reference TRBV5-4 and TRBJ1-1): ETGVTQSPTHLIKTRGQQVTLRCSSQSGHNTVSWYQQALGQGPQFIFQYYREEENGRGNFPPRFSGLQFPNYSSELNVNALELDDSALYLCASSLGMMNTEAFFGQGTRLTVV.

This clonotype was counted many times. The CDR3 nucleotides are TGTGCCAGCAGCTTAGAGGAGGCCGGCTACTACGAGCAGTACTTC. It codes for CASSLEEAGYYEQYF. The V gene is TRBV7-2, the J gene TRBJ2-7, with D maybe TRBD2 (5 bases). The CDR3 consists of 15 residues. V was cut by 1 base and J by 3 bases, with 13 bases left in between. Germline CDR1 SGHTA, CDR2 FQGNSA.

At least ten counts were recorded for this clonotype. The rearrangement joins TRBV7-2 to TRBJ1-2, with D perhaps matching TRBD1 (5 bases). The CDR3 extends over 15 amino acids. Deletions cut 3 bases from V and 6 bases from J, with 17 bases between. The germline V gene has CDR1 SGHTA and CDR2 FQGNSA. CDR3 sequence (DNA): TGTGCCAGCAGCTTTTTCCAGGGTAAAAGGGATGGCTACACCTTC. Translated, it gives CASSFFQGKRDGYTF.

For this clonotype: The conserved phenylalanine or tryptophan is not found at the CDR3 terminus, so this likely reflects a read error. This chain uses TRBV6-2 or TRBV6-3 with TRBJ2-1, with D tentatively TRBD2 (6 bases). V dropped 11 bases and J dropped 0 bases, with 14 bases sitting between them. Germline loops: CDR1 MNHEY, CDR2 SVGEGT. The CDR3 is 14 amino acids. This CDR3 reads CARRAGSSYNEQFY. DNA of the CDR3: TGTGCCCGCCGAGCGGGCAGCTCCTACAATGAGCAGTTCTAC.

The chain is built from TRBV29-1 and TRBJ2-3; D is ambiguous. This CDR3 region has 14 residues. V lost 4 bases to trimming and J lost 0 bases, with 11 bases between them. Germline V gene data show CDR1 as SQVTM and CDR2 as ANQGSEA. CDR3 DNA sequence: TGCAGCGTTGCCAGCCTCAGTAGCACAGATACGCAGTATTTT. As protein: CSVASLSSTDTQYF.

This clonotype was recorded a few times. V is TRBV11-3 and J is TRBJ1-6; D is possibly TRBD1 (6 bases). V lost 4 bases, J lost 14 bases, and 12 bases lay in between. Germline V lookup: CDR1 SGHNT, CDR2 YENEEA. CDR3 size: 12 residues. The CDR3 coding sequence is TGTGCCAGCAGCTACGGGGGCTCAACCCTCCACTTT. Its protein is CASSYGGSTLHF.

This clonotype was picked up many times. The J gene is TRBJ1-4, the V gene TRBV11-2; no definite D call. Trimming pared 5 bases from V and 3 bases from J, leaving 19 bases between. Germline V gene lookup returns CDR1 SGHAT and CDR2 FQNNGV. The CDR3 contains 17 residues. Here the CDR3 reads CASSTAPDTRSNEKLFF. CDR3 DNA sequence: TGTGCCAGCAGCACGGCCCCTGACACAAGATCTAATGAAAAACTGTTTTTT.

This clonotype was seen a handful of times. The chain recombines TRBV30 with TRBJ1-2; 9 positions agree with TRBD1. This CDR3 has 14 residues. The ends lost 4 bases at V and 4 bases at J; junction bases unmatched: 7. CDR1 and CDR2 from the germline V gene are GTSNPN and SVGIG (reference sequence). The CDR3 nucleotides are TGTGCCTGGACAAACAGGGGGCAGAGCTATGGCTACACCTTC. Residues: CAWTNRGQSYGYTF. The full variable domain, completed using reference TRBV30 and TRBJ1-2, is SQTIHQWPATLVQPVGSPLSLECTVEGTSNPNLYWYRQAAGRGLQLLFYSVGIGQISSEVPQNLSASRPQDRQFILSSKKLLLSDSGFYLCAWTNRGQSYGYTFGSGTRLTVV.

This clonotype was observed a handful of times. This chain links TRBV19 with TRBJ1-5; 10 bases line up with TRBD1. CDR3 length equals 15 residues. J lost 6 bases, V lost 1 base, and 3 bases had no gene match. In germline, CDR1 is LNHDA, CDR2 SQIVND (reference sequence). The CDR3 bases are TGTGCCAGTAGTATAGGACAGGGGGCGATTCAGCCCCAGCATTTT. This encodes CASSIGQGAIQPQHF.

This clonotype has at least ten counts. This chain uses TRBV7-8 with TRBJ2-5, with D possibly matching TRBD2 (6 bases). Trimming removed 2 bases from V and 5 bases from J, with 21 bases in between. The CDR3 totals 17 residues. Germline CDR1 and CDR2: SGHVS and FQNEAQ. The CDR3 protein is CASSLMRDWELRETQYF. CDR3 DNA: TGTGCCAGCAGCTTAATGCGGGATTGGGAGTTAAGGGAGACCCAGTACTTC. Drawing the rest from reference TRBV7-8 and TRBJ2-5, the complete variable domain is GAGVSQSPRYKVAKRGQDVALRCDPISGHVSLFWYQQALGQGPEFLTYFQNEAQLDKSGLPSDRFFAERPEGSVSTLKIQRTQQEDSAVYLCASSLMRDWELRETQYFGPGTRLLVL.

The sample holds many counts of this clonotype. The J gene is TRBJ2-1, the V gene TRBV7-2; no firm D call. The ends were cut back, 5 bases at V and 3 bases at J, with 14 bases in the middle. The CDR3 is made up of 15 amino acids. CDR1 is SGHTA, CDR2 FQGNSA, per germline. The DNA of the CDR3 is TGTGCCAGCAGCCAGGCGGACCAAAACTACAATGAGCAGTTCTTC. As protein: CASSQADQNYNEQFF.

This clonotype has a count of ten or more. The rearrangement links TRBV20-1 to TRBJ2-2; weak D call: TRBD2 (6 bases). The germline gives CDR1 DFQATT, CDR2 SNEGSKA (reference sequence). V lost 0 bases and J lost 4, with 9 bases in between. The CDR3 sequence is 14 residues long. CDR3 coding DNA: TGCAGTGCTAGAGACGGGAGAGGCACCGGGGAGCTGTTTTTT. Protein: CSARDGRGTGELFF.

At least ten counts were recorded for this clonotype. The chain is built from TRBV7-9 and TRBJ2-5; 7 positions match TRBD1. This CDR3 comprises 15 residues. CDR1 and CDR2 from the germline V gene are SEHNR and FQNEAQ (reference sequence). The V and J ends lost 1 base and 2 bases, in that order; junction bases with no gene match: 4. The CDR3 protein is CASSLGQGIQETQYF. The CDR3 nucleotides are TGTGCCAGCAGCTTAGGACAGGGAATTCAAGAGACCCAGTACTTC.